This TCR beta chain appears in the sequencing data of a study of blood T cell repertoires in COVID-19. Data came from immunoSEQ multiplex PCR; TCRdb stores just in-frame clones and leaves some out. The profile shows about 230,000 clones, about 79% of them singletons. The CDR3 contains 16 residues. Trimming removed 0 bases from V and 0 bases from J, with 10 bases in between. The germline gives CDR1 SGHRS, CDR2 YFSETQ. The sequenced sample was peripheral blood. The TCR sequence derives from a woman aged 40-49 years who had recovered from COVID-19. The chain couples TRBV5-1 to TRBJ2-1; maybe TRBD1 (5 bases). Here the CDR3 reads CASSLGAGLSYNEQFF. CDR3 DNA sequence: TGCGCCAGCAGCTTGGGCGCAGGGCTCTCCTACAATGAGCAGTTCTTC. Drawing the rest from reference TRBV5-1 and TRBJ2-1, the complete variable domain is KAGVTQTPRYLIKTRGQQVTLSCSPISGHRSVSWYQQTPGQGLQFLFEYFSETQRNKGNFPGRFSGRQFSNSRSEMNVSTLELGDSALYLCASSLGAGLSYNEQFFGPGTRLTVL.